The T cell receptor (beta chain) under discussion was sequenced for a study of brain metastases from non-small cell lung cancer. This clone has just one count. V lost 5 bases to trimming and J lost 6 bases, with 11 bases between them. Germline assignment: CDR1 SGHVS and CDR2 FQNEAQ. CDR3 length: 12 amino acids. Assay: immunoSEQ multiplex PCR; the TCRdb copy retains only in-frame clones and omits some. Altogether roughly 920 clones are present, roughly 90% being singletons, with the ten largest covering 7.1%. The receptor was derived from a donor aged 40 or over with non-small cell lung cancer. The sequencing sample was made of tumor-adjacent normal tissue. The chain links TRBV7-8 to TRBJ2-7, with D unresolved. CDR3 in DNA: TGTGCCAGCAGCCTTTCGCGTGGCGAGCAGTACTTC. The encoded protein is CASSLSRGEQYF.